The present T cell receptor beta chain was sequenced within a study of monozygotic twins with inflammatory bowel disease. Reanalyzing the 5' RACE reads, TCRdb keeps one entry per CDR3 protein, without DNA. The specimen's table records roughly 150,000 distinct CDR3 sequences. The clonotype originates from a human donor with ulcerative colitis or Crohn's disease, or a healthy co-twin of an affected twin (not recorded which). Sequenced sample: blood.

This CDR3 is CASSMGDRVSGELFF. This rearrangement joins TRBV19 to TRBJ2-2; TCRdb's D call of TRBD1 is untestable without DNA. The CDR3 covers 15 residues. Looked up from germline, CDR1 is LNHDA and CDR2 is SQIVND (reference sequence).